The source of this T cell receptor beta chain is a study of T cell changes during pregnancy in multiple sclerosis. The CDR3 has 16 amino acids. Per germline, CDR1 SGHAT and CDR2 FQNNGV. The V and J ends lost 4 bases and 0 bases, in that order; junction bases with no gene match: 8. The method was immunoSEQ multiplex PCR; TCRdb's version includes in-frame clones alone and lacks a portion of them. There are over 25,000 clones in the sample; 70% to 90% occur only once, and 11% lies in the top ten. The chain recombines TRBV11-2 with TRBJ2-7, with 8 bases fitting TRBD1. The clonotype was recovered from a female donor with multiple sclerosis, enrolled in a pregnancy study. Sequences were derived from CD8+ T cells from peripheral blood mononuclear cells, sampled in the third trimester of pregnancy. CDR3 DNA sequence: TGTGCCAGCAGCTCCTTGACAGGGGCCCGCTCCTACGAGCAGTACTTC. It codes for CASSSLTGARSYEQYF.